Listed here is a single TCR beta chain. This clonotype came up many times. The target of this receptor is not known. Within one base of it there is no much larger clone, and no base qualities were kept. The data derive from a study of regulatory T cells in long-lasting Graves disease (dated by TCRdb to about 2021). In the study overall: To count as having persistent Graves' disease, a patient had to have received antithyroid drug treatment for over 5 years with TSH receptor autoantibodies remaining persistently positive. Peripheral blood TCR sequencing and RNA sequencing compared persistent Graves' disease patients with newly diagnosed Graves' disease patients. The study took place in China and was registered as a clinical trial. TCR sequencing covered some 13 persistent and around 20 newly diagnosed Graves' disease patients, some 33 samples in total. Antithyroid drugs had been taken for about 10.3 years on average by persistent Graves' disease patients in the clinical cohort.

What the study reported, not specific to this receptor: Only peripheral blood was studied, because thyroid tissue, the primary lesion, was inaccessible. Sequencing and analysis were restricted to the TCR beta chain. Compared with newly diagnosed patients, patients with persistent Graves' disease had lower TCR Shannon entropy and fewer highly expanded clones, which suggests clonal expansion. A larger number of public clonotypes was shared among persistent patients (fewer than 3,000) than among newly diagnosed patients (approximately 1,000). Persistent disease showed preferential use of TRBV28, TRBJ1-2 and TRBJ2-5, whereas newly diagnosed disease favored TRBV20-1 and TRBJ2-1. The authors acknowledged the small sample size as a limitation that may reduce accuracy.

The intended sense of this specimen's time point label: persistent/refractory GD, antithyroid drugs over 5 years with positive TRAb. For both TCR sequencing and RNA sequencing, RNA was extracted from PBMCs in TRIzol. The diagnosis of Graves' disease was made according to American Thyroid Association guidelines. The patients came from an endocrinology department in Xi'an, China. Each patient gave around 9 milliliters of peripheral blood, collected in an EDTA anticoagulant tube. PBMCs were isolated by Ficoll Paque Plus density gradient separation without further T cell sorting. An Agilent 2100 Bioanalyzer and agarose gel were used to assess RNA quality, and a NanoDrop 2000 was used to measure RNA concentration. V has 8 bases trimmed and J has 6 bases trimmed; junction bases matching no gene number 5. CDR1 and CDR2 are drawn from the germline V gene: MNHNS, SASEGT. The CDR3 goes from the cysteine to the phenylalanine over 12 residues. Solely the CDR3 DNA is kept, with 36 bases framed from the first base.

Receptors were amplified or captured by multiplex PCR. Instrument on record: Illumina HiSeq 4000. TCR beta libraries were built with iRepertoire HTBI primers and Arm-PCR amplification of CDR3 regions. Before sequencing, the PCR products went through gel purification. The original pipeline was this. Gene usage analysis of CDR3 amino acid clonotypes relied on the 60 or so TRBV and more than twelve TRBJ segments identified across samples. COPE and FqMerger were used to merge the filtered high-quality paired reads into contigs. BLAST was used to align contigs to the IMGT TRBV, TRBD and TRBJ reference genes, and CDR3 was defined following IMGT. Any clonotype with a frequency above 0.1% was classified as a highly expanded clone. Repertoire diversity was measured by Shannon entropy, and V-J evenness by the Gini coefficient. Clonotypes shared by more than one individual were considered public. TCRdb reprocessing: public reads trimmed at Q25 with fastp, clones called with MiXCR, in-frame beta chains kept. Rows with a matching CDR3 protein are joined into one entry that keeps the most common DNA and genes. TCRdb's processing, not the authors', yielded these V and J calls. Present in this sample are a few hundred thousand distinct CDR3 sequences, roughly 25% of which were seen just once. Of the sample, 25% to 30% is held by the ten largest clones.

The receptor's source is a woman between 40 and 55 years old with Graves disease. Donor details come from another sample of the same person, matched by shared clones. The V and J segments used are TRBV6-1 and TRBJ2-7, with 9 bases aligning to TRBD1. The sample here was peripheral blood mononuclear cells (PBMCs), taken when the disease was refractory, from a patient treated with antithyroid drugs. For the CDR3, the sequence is CASGDRVGEQYF. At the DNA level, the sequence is TGTGCCAGCGGGGACAGGGTCGGCGAGCAGTACTTC.